This TCR beta chain was observed in a study of human T cells and chemical hapten exposure. Time point denoted: patch test 2, 6 weeks after DPC sensitization. Indicated treatment: therapeutic diphenylcyclopropenone sensitization with weekly scalp DPC. Unfractionated whole blood yielded total RNA. TCRdb reprocessed the RACE reads via MiXCR and lists one record per CDR3 protein. Altogether approximately 120,000 distinct CDR3 sequences are present, approximately 8.8% being singletons, with the ten largest covering 3.1%. This clonotype was observed many times. Germline V CDR1 and CDR2: LGHNA, YNFKEQ. V lost 5 bases to trimming and J lost 6 bases, with 12 bases between them. The CDR3 totals 13 residues.

The V call is TRBV4-2, the J call TRBJ2-3; D gene uncertain. The sequencing used whole blood, collected in connection with sensitization to the hapten diphenylcyclopropenone (DPC). The TCR sequence derives from a middle-aged woman with alopecia areata. Some clones in this sample may be carry-over from other donors' samples. The CDR3 nucleotides read TGTGCCAGCAGCATTGCCAAGGCTGATACGCAGTATTTT. Translation: CASSIAKADTQYF.